This T cell receptor beta chain was retrieved from a study of STAT5B mutations in CD4+ large granular lymphocyte leukemia (dated by TCRdb to between 2021 and 2023). In terms of the full investigation: Among healthy controls, the CDR3 'QG' motif was associated with a particular HLA allele. TCRbeta repertoires of CD4+ T-cell large granular lymphocyte leukemia patients were compared with those of healthy blood donors. The purity of purified fractions was confirmed by flow cytometry on FACSCanto II or FACSVerse to exceed 95% among lymphocytes. Overall results and qualifications from the work: Compared with healthy CD4+ repertoires, CD4-sorted patient repertoires appeared more clonal, and this difference remained even after the putative leukemic clones were removed. Each patient's main leukemic clonotypes were private, but 25% of these clonotypes showed up at low frequency in the non-leukemic repertoires of other patients. Data were not HLA-matched; higher clonality in CD4+ versus CD8+ T-LGLL could reflect the relatively small sample size. TRBV06-family usage was enriched among the top patient clones (8/27) compared with healthy controls (2/35).

To note about this clone: Its antigen target is currently unknown. No much larger clone exists at a distance of one base, and base qualities are not known.

Healthy controls were approximately 40 blood donors whose buffy coats came from the Finnish Red Cross blood service. All TCR-sequenced material derived from peripheral blood: patient blood samples and healthy donor buffy coats. Peripheral blood mononuclear cells were isolated by Ficoll-Hypaque gradient centrifugation. For the healthy controls, CD4+ cells were obtained from buffy coats by magnetic purification. Genomic DNA was extracted using the Gentra Puregene Cell and Tissue kit, and a Qubit 2.0 fluorometer was used to quantify it. The immunoSEQ assay at survey resolution was used to sequence TCRbeta rearrangements from genomic DNA. Per the authors' processing: A lowest detectable productive clonotype frequency of 2.59 x 10-5 was observed in the TCR sequencing data. Only productive TCRbeta rearrangements, defined as complete and in-frame sequences, were included in the analyses. The clonality of each sample was calculated as Simpson clonality in the immunoSEQ Analyzer version 3.0. Clones were grouped by frequency into very rare, small, medium, large (1-20%) or hyperexpanded (>20%) categories. Generation probabilities were estimated with OLGA 1.2.3, V-gene circos plots were made with VDJtools, specificities were searched in VDJdb, and CDR3 motifs were identified with GLIPH. In TCRdb, the immuneACCESS table is reduced to in-frame sequences with V and J assigned. These tables do not hold every clone; where another copy was compared, an unresolved V gene accounts for under half, and the others remain unexplained. V, J and clone size derive from that table, while D and trimming were established from the DNA sequence. Within this sample are 30,000 to 35,000 clones, with about four fifths of them counted one time only. The biggest ten clones account for 3.5% to 5% of the sample.

V is cut back by 6 bases and J by 5 bases, with 2 bases in the junction unmatched. Measured from the cysteine to the phenylalanine, the CDR3 is 12 residues long. The entry retains the CDR3 DNA only, 36 bases that are in frame from base 1. Sequences SGHTA (CDR1) and FQGNSA (CDR2) are obtained from the germline V gene. The receptor chain draws on TRBV7-2 and TRBJ2-5; TRBD1 matches 8 bases in the middle. The TCR originated in a human donor in good health. The source material was CD4+ T cells from blood buffy coats. The CDR3 in this case is CASSRQGETQYF. The DNA sequence is TGTGCCAGCAGTCGACAGGGGGAGACCCAGTACTTC.